This TCR beta chain was identified in a study of T cells in Graves' hyperthyroidism and ophthalmopathy. Regions amplified from RNA transcripts were the TCR beta CDR3 regions. The TCR CDR3 first-round RT-PCR relied on the HTBI primer set. TCRdb re-analysed the multiplex PCR reads in MiXCR, keeping a single row per CDR3 protein. The sample comprises a few hundred thousand distinct CDR3 sequences, roughly 15% of which are singletons, and roughly 3.5% rests with the top ten. This clonotype was seen ten or more times. Its matching antigen is unknown. Notes on the study in general: The model identified upcoming ophthalmopathy a median approximately seven months ahead of onset.

Ophthalmopathy in the patients scored at least 3 on Clinical Activity Score and at least 4 on NOSPECS grade, lasting under 3 months. PBMCs were collected from an approximately 9.5 ml volume of fresh peripheral blood. The specimen sequenced was blood. The source is a woman aged 40 to 50 with Graves' ophthalmopathy.

The CDR3 sequence: CASRWTFSTDTQYF. The CDR3 DNA is TGTGCCAGCAGATGGACTTTTAGCACAGATACGCAGTATTTT. The chain uses TRBV2 and TRBJ2-3; tentatively, D is TRBD2 (5 bases). V lost 6 bases, J lost 0 bases, and 10 bases lay in between. The CDR3 loop spans 14 amino acids. From germline, CDR1 is SNHLY and CDR2 FYNNEI.